The TCR beta chain described here comes from a study of blood T cell repertoires in COVID-19. The data were produced by immunoSEQ multiplex PCR, yet TCRdb's version contains in-frame clones alone and is incomplete. The sample has approximately 140,000 clones, approximately 87% seen once. The CDR3 covers 15 residues. Germline-derived CDR1 and CDR2 are SGDLS and YYNGEE. Trimming took 4 bases from V and 0 from J, leaving 12 bases between them. The sequence derives from a middle-aged woman with acute or convalescent COVID-19. This rearrangement joins TRBV9 to TRBJ2-3; a possible D gene is TRBD2 (6 bases). Sequencing input: peripheral blood. The CDR3 sequence: CASSPTGTSTDTQYF. For the CDR3, the DNA is TGTGCCAGCAGCCCTACCGGGACTAGCACAGATACGCAGTATTTT.